This passage covers 32 T cell receptor beta chains from one sample sequenced in a study of T cells in Graves' hyperthyroidism and ophthalmopathy. Researchers took RNA transcripts and amplified the TCR beta CDR3 regions from them. Primed by the HTBI set, a first-round RT-PCR was run on the TCR CDR3. TCRdb called the multiplex PCR reads again in MiXCR, with one record for every CDR3 protein. The repertoire holds hundreds of thousands of distinct CDR3 sequences, with 20% as singletons. The sequenced material came from blood. The receptors stem from a man in his forties with Graves' ophthalmopathy.

The genes are TRBV6-5 and TRBJ2-4; weak D call: TRBD1 (6 bases). The ends were cut back, 2 bases at V and 7 bases at J, with 15 bases in the middle. Germline V gene sequence: CDR1 MNHEY, CDR2 SVGAGI. This CDR3 is built from 15 residues. DNA for the CDR3: TGTGCCAGCAGTTACAACAGGGCACTAGGGAACATTCAGTACTTC. Residues: CASSYNRALGNIQYF.

This clonotype was detected only a few times. CDR3 coding DNA: TGCAGTGCTAGAGAAAGGCGGGGAAGAGATGAAAAACTGTTTTTT. Its translation: CSARERRGRDEKLFF. The V call is TRBV20-1, the J call TRBJ1-4, with D unresolved. V was trimmed by 0 bases and J by 6 bases, leaving 14 bases between them. Germline V gene sequence: CDR1 DFQATT, CDR2 SNEGSKA (reference sequence). This CDR3 has 15 amino acids.

CDR3 sequence (DNA): TGTGCCAGCAGTTACTCGAGTGACTCGGGGGAGCTGTTTTTT. As protein: CASSYSSDSGELFF. V is TRBV6-6 and J is TRBJ2-2; the D is unclear. V was pared by 0 bases and J by 8 bases, with 10 bases between. Germline V lookup: CDR1 MNHNY, CDR2 SVGAGI (reference sequence). The CDR3 totals 14 residues.

The V and J genes are TRBV5-1 and TRBJ1-4; possibly TRBD1 for D (6 bases). In germline, CDR1 is SGHRS, CDR2 YFSETQ. V lost 2 bases and J 0 bases, leaving 11 bases between the germline ends. This CDR3 is 16 amino acids long. CDR3 region: CASSLGTSATNEKLFF. CDR3 sequence (DNA): TGCGCCAGCAGCTTAGGGACATCAGCAACTAATGAAAAACTGTTTTTT.

This clonotype was counted a few times. The genes are TRBV5-1 and TRBJ1-1; D perhaps matches TRBD1 (5 bases). The germline V and J ends were trimmed by 1 base and 3 bases, with 19 bases remaining between them. The CDR3 is 17 amino acids. Germline assignment: CDR1 SGHRS and CDR2 YFSETQ. This chain's CDR3 is CASSLPGDYTRDTEAFF. The CDR3 nucleotides are TGCGCCAGCAGCTTGCCGGGGGATTATACTCGAGACACTGAAGCTTTCTTT.

This clonotype was observed at least ten times. The chain has TRBV7-2 and TRBJ2-7; perhaps TRBD1 as D (5 bases). The ends were cut back, 1 base at V and 3 bases at J, with 7 bases in the middle. This CDR3 is built from 13 residues. CDR1 and CDR2 (germline): SGHTA, FQGNSA. CDR3 protein: CASSLETVYEQYF. The CDR3 DNA is TGTGCCAGCAGCTTAGAGACAGTCTACGAGCAGTACTTC. Full variable domain (remainder filled in from reference TRBV7-2 and TRBJ2-7): GAGVSQSPSNKVTEKGKDVELRCDPISGHTALYWYRQSLGQGLEFLIYFQGNSAPDKSGLPSDRFSAERTGGSVSTLTIQRTQQEDSAVYLCASSLETVYEQYFGPGTRLTVT.

The chain recombines TRBV6-1 with TRBJ1-5; the match to TRBD1 covers 7 bases. The CDR3 is 16 residues long. CDR1 is MNHNS, CDR2 SASEGT, per germline. V gave up 6 bases and J gave up 1 base; unmatched junction bases: 9. DNA for the CDR3: TGTGCCAGCAGAGCACAGGGGAGGGTAAGCAATCAGCCCCAGCATTTT. Its translation is CASRAQGRVSNQPQHF.

This clonotype was observed a single time. A much larger clone differs from this one at a single base, so this may be a read error. CDR3 sequence reads: CASRSGQLNTEAFF. CDR3 bases: TGTGCCAGCAGGTCGGGACAGTTGAACACTGAAGCTTTCTTT. V and J are TRBV6-1 and TRBJ1-1; 7 bases map to TRBD1. This CDR3 comprises 14 residues. The V segment lost 6 bases and the J segment 0 bases; nucleotides outside the gene matches: 4. In germline, CDR1 is MNHNS, CDR2 SASEGT.

This clonotype came up many times. V is TRBV6-5 and J is TRBJ2-7, with D maybe TRBD1 (6 bases). Germline CDR1 and CDR2: MNHEY and SVGAGI. The V end lost 0 bases, the J end lost 0 bases, and 9 bases lay between the germline ends. This CDR3 contains 15 residues. The CDR3 sequence is CASSYSRDTSYEQYF. In nucleotides, the CDR3 is TGTGCCAGCAGTTACTCGAGGGACACCTCCTACGAGCAGTACTTC.

The chain is built from TRBV5-1 and TRBJ2-7; 14 nucleotides line up with TRBD2. J gave up 6 bases and V 3 bases, and 11 bases lay outside the gene matches. Looked up from germline, CDR1 is SGHRS and CDR2 is YFSETQ. This CDR3 has 17 residues. The chain's CDR3 is CASSSGHRGLAGGEQYF. The CDR3 region has the DNA TGCGCCAGCAGCTCAGGACACCGCGGACTAGCGGGAGGCGAGCAGTACTTC.

This clonotype has at least ten counts. J is TRBJ1-2 and V is TRBV20-1, with a tentative D call TRBD1 (6 bases). Trimming left V 6 bases short and J 4 bases short, with 18 bases between. This CDR3 has 14 amino acids. Germline V gene sequence: CDR1 DFQATT, CDR2 SNEGSKA (reference sequence). CDR3 residues: CSAENEGGGYGYTF. CDR3 coding DNA: TGCAGTGCAGAGAACGAGGGAGGGGGCTATGGCTACACCTTC.

With regard to this clonotype: A much larger clone lies one base from this, so it may be a read error. Since no conserved phenylalanine or tryptophan closes the CDR3, a read error is the likely cause. V and J are TRBV28 and TRBJ2-7, with TRBD2 as a possible D gene (6 bases). The V end was cut by 5 bases, the J end by 6 bases, with 14 bases between. The V gene's germline CDR1 is MDHEN and CDR2 SYDVKM. CDR3 length equals 13 residues. The CDR3 sequence is CASSAPLGGEQYL. As DNA, the CDR3 is TGTGCCAGCAGTGCACCCCTCGGGGGCGAGCAGTACCTC.

This clonotype appeared once. The chain couples TRBV5-1 to TRBJ2-3; tentatively, D is TRBD2 (5 bases). With 5 bases removed from V and 6 bases from J, the gap between germline ends came to 25 bases. This CDR3 is built from 17 residues. Per the germline V gene, CDR1 is SGHRS and CDR2 is YFSETQ. The CDR3 DNA sequence: TGCGCCAGCAGAGAAAGAGTTGGTGCCTCCTCGGGGGATACGCAGTATTTT. Its protein product is CASRERVGASSGDTQYF.

This clonotype was seen a single time. The genes are TRBV20-1 and TRBJ2-7; the D gene is possibly TRBD1 (6 bases). With the DNA end fitting TRBJ2-1 better, the J assignment may be wrong. CDR3 length: 11 residues. Germline lookup yields CDR1 DFQATT and CDR2 SNEGSKA (reference sequence). DNA for the CDR3: TGCAGTGCTTCGACAGGATACGAGCAGTTCTTC. This gives the protein CSASTGYEQFF.

This clonotype came up a few times. The gene calls are TRBV6-1 and TRBJ1-1, with TRBD1 matching over 8 bases. V was pared by 9 bases and J by 1 base, with 13 bases of the junction left unmatched. Germline V gene sequence: CDR1 MNHNS, CDR2 SASEGT. This CDR3 is 16 amino acids long. This chain's CDR3 is CASREYPGGWNTEAFF. The CDR3 bases are TGTGCCAGTCGAGAGTACCCAGGGGGCTGGAACACTGAAGCTTTCTTT.

A few counts support this clonotype. The chain is built from TRBV6-6 and TRBJ2-5; D not certain. This CDR3 contains 14 residues. V was cut by 1 base and J by 0 bases, with 6 bases left in between. Germline V gene data show CDR1 as MNHNY and CDR2 as SVGAGI (reference sequence). The CDR3 DNA sequence: TGTGCCAGCAGTTACTACAACAACCAAGAGACCCAGTACTTC. It specifies CASSYYNNQETQYF.

This clonotype was seen only a few times. This sequence joins TRBV30 and TRBJ1-2; 7 bases align to TRBD1. This CDR3 has 13 residues. V lost 4 bases and J lost 4; bases outside the gene matches: 6. Germline CDR1 is GTSNPN and CDR2 is SVGIG (reference sequence). The CDR3 nucleotides read TGTGCCTGGATGAGGGACAGACCCTATGGCTACACCTTC. This gives the protein CAWMRDRPYGYTF.

This clonotype was recorded a few times. J is TRBJ2-3 and V is TRBV5-1; 8 bases line up with TRBD2. In germline, CDR1 is SGHRS, CDR2 YFSETQ. The trim removed 0 bases at V and 3 bases at J, leaving 6 bases unmatched. The CDR3 is made up of 16 amino acids. This CDR3 reads CASSLGAREGTDTQYF. The CDR3, as DNA: TGCGCCAGCAGCTTGGGTGCCCGGGAGGGGACAGATACGCAGTATTTT.

CDR3 bases: TGTGCCAGCAGAGACACTTATGAAGCTTTCTTT. This codes for CASRDTYEAFF. The rearrangement joins TRBV6-2 or TRBV6-3 to TRBJ1-1; D gene uncertain. Germline CDR1 and CDR2: MNHEY and SVGEGT. CDR3 size: 11 residues. V lost 6 bases and J lost 7, with 9 bases in between.

This clonotype was counted at least ten times. The DNA of the CDR3 is TGTGCCAGCAGCTTGAGGGGCACAGGGGGCGCGAGAGGCATGGGCTACACCTTC. It specifies CASSLRGTGGARGMGYTF. V usage is TRBV7-2 and J usage is TRBJ1-2; 9 bases agree with TRBD1. CDR1 and CDR2 from the germline V gene are SGHTA and FQGNSA. The length of the CDR3 is 18 residues. The J segment lost 8 bases and the V segment lost 3 bases, leaving 19 bases of the junction unmatched.

The gene calls are TRBV7-9 and TRBJ1-5; no clear D gene. In germline, CDR1 is SEHNR, CDR2 FQNEAQ (reference sequence). V lost 4 bases, J lost 4 bases, and 5 bases lay in between. This CDR3 spans 12 amino acids. CDR3 region: CASSSKNQPQHF. CDR3 in DNA: TGTGCCAGCAGCTCCAAAAATCAGCCCCAGCATTTT.

This chain uses TRBV5-1 with TRBJ2-5, with 14 bases that match TRBD2. The CDR3 contains 16 residues. After removal of 2 bases from V and 5 bases from J, the junction contained 5 bases not matched to a gene. The germline V gene has CDR1 SGHRS and CDR2 YFSETQ. In DNA, the CDR3 is TGCGCCAGCAGCTTAGCGGGACTAGCGGGAGCTGAGACCCAGTACTTC. This sequence encodes CASSLAGLAGAETQYF.

This clonotype was observed many times. The chain joins TRBV3-1 to TRBJ2-7; D gene uncertain. V was trimmed by 4 bases and J by 6 bases, leaving 16 bases between them. The germline gives CDR1 LGHDT, CDR2 YNNKEL (reference sequence). CDR3 length: 14 residues. The CDR3 here is CASSPVLGRGEQYF. The CDR3 DNA sequence: TGTGCCAGCAGCCCTGTTCTAGGGCGCGGCGAGCAGTACTTC.

This clonotype has a count of ten or more. This chain links TRBV28 with TRBJ2-7; 15 nucleotides line up with TRBD2. The CDR3 is made up of 16 amino acids. Germline V gene sequence: CDR1 MDHEN, CDR2 SYDVKM. The ends lost 5 bases at V and 3 bases at J; junction bases unmatched: 5. The CDR3, as DNA: TGTGCCAGCAGTACAGGACTAGCGGGGGGGTACTACGAGCAGTACTTC. Translated, it gives CASSTGLAGGYYEQYF. Together with reference TRBV28 and TRBJ2-7, the CDR3 gives the full variable domain: DVKVTQSSRYLVKRTGEKVFLECVQDMDHENMFWYRQDPGLGLRLIYFSYDVKMKEKGDIPEGYSVSREKKERFSLILESASTNQTSMYLCASSTGLAGGYYEQYFGPGTRLTVT.

This clonotype was picked up a small number of times. The V call is TRBV4-2, the J call TRBJ2-4; D not resolved. Germline CDR1 and CDR2: LGHNA and YNFKEQ. The CDR3 totals 16 residues. V was pared by 0 bases and J by 8 bases, with 17 bases between. The CDR3 nucleotides are TGTGCCAGCAGCCAAGAACCTGGAAGCAAAGGAGACATTCAGTACTTC. Translation gives CASSQEPGSKGDIQYF.

This clonotype showed up many times. The rearrangement uses TRBV28 and TRBJ2-7; the D gene is possibly TRBD2 (6 bases). Germline CDR1 is MDHEN and CDR2 is SYDVKM. The ends were cut back, 5 bases at V and 2 bases at J, with 16 bases in the middle. CDR3 length: 15 amino acids. CDR3 DNA sequence: TGTGCCAGCAGTACCCTGGAGGGAGTCGCCTACGAGCAGTACTTC. Translated, it gives CASSTLEGVAYEQYF.

There are many counts of this clonotype. The gene calls are TRBV7-2 and TRBJ1-2; D remains ambiguous. The germline V gene has CDR1 SGHTA and CDR2 FQGNSA. The CDR3 is 14 residues long. Trimming removed 3 bases from V and 0 bases from J, with 8 bases in between. Here the CDR3 DNA reads TGTGCCAGCAGCTTCCCAACCGCTAACTATGGCTACACCTTC. Amino acids: CASSFPTANYGYTF.

The CDR3 DNA reads as TGTGCCAGTAGTATCGGACTATTGGGAGAGCCCCAGCATTTT. As protein: CASSIGLLGEPQHF. V and J are TRBV19 and TRBJ1-5; D remains ambiguous. Germline CDR1 LNHDA, CDR2 SQIVND (reference sequence). The CDR3 length is 14 residues. V was trimmed by 3 bases and J by 8 bases, leaving 14 bases between them.

This rearrangement joins TRBV5-1 to TRBJ2-1; 7 bases fit TRBD2. The length of the CDR3 is 15 residues. Germline trimming cut 4 bases from V and 8 bases from J; bases unmatched to any gene: 12. Germline values: CDR1 SGHRS, CDR2 YFSETQ. The CDR3 DNA reads TGCGCCAGCAGCACCTACGGGGCGGGGGACGATGAGCAGTTCTTC. The encoded protein is CASSTYGAGDDEQFF.

This clonotype was seen a handful of times. The V and J genes are TRBV12-3 or TRBV12-4 and TRBJ1-6; D call uncertain. CDR3 length equals 13 residues. V was clipped by 1 base and J by 10 bases, with 8 bases between them. CDR3 nucleotide sequence: TGTGCCAGCAGTTTAGAACCCCTATCACCCCTCCACTTT. Protein: CASSLEPLSPLHF.

The CDR3 sequence is CASSLRGRWFEQYF. The CDR3 region has the DNA TGTGCCAGCAGTTTAAGGGGGAGGTGGTTCGAGCAGTACTTC. The chain joins TRBV12-3 or TRBV12-4 to TRBJ2-7; D may be TRBD1 or TRBD2 (6 bases each). The V and J ends lost 2 bases and 6 bases respectively, with 14 bases between them. The CDR3 sequence is 14 residues long.

The chain carries TRBV15 and TRBJ2-1; 7 nucleotides line up with TRBD1. The CDR3 spans 16 residues. Germline V CDR1 and CDR2: LNHNV, YYDKDF (reference sequence). The trim removed 0 bases at V and 7 bases at J, leaving 9 bases unmatched. The CDR3 loop reads CATSRDPGQTGNEQFF. For the CDR3, the DNA is TGTGCCACCAGCAGAGATCCGGGACAGACTGGAAATGAGCAGTTCTTC.